This T cell receptor beta chain was recorded in a study of shared clonotypes between healthy human individuals. Study findings and constraints: Specimens sampled were limited to blood, with tissue repertoires likely differing.

Details on this clone: Antigen specificity is unknown.

An assay was performed, and its level was deep. Replicate PCRs for unsorted PBMC used 250 to 300 ng DNA (around 30,000 T cell genomes). Original data processing: Owing to the provision of junction-only sequences devoid of quality scores by immunoSEQ, filtering differed. Generated by immunoSEQ multiplex PCR, the TCRdb table keeps only in-frame clones and is missing some. The V and J calls and clone size come from that table; D and trimming were worked out from the DNA. The table has fewer than 550,000 clones, 75% to 80% seen once. The sample taken for sequencing was PBMCs. The TCR comes from a woman aged 40 to 50 in good health. Some clones in this sample may be carry-over from other donors' samples.

The CDR3 reads CASSAGPYNEQFF. CDR3 in DNA: TGTGCCAGCAGCGCAGGGCCCTACAATGAGCAGTTCTTC. This sequence joins TRBV7-6 and TRBJ2-1; the D gene is possibly TRBD1 (5 bases). Germline V CDR1 and CDR2: SGHVS, FNYEAQ. CDR3 length: 13 amino acids. Trimming removed 5 bases from V and 2 bases from J, with 7 bases in between.